This T cell receptor (beta chain) was captured by sequencing in a study of response to subunit inactivated influenza vaccine. Notes on the study in general: The authors suggested that every seasonal influenza vaccination recruits few new T cells.

Only a few counts were recorded for this clonotype. The antigen remains unidentified. TCRdb ran MiXCR on the RT-PCR reads and lists one entry per CDR3 protein. Of roughly 150,000 distinct CDR3 sequences detected, approximately 10% appear once; the ten largest clones hold roughly 12%. V shed 8 bases, J shed 2 bases, and the junction held 5 bases outside the gene matches. The CDR3 covers 15 residues. CDR1 DFQATT and CDR2 SNEGSKA come from the germline V gene (reference sequence). The sample was non-naive T cells sorted from PBMCs, taken more than 35 days after vaccination. The clonotype comes from a man aged 45-65 years who received an inactivated influenza vaccine. The chain links TRBV20-1 to TRBJ2-2, with 13 bases identical to TRBD2. The CDR3 sequence is CSTPGLAGNTGELFF. The CDR3 coding sequence is TGCAGTACACCGGGACTAGCGGGAAACACCGGGGAGCTGTTTTTT.